The TCR beta chain under discussion was sequenced for a study of blood T cell repertoires in COVID-19. The study drew participants aged roughly 18 to 95 years from 20 to 30 US areas. Clinical history reported by participants formed the basis on which cohorts were assigned. Here immunoSEQ multiplex PCR was the method, and the copy in TCRdb shows in-frame clones only, minus some. The profile shows approximately 170,000 clones, about 84% of them singletons. This CDR3 has 15 residues. Germline assignment: CDR1 SGHRS and CDR2 YFSETQ. Trimming cost V 0 bases and J 5 bases, with 13 bases left between them. Source material: PBMCs or T cells enriched from blood (not recorded which). The source of this sequence is a man aged 45-65 years who had recovered from COVID-19. The chain joins TRBV5-1 to TRBJ2-3, with D possibly being TRBD2 (5 bases). Here the CDR3 DNA reads TGCGCCAGCAGCTTGGGACGGGGTGTTTTAGATACGCAGTATTTT. Its translation is CASSLGRGVLDTQYF.